This T cell receptor beta chain was obtained from a study of blood T cell repertoires in COVID-19 (dated by TCRdb to 2020 to 2021). Study-wide context: ImmuneRACE Cohort 3 recovered participants were defined by two consecutive negative NP/OP PCR tests, healthcare professional clearance, or symptom resolution. Samples covering the acute and convalescent phases of COVID-19 were provided by collaborators in the United States, Italy and Spain. The material from the prospective study consisted of cDNA or gDNA derived from T cells, B-cell-depleted T cells, or PBMCs. Deeply sampled blood TCRbeta repertoires from subjects exposed to, actively infected with, or recovered from COVID-19 were included in the dataset. The repertoires were made available in a free public database intended to serve as a resource for research on the immune response to SARS-CoV-2. The samples were drawn from two sources: the first 160 participants of the ongoing ImmuneRACE study, and 1,000 to 1,500 subjects contributed by 6 global collaborators. The sample metadata nearly always contained a de-identified subject ID, COVID-19 status, age in years and sex. Where available, HLA class I and class II types were obtained from metadata supplied by the sample provider rather than from assay-based typing.

V gives up 0 bases and J gives up 2 bases, and the segment between their germline ends measures 9 bases. The CDR1 and CDR2 encoded by the germline V gene are MRHNA and SNTAGT. Spanning cysteine to phenylalanine, the CDR3 consists of 15 amino acids. Only the CDR3 portion is preserved as DNA: 45 bases, with reading frame beginning at the first base. TCRbeta CDR3 regions were amplified from genomic DNA by means of the immunoSEQ Assay, a bias-controlled multiplex PCR. In the authors' own workflow: The number of nucleated cells in each sample was estimated from the amplification of reference gene primers within the assay. To quantify the absolute abundance of each unique TCRbeta CDR3 rearrangement, sequence reads were collapsed and filtered. Productive Simpson clonality was computed per sample as the square root of Simpson's diversity index over productive rearrangements. Imported from immuneACCESS, the table was reduced by TCRdb to in-frame sequences with V and J called. These copies leave out some clones; in studies compared against another copy, an unresolved V gene accounts for under half, and the cause of the remainder is not known. V and J calls and clone size come straight from that table; D and trimming were deduced from the DNA. The sample table lists more than 120,000 clones, around 82% of them with a count of one. The biggest ten clones account for 3.5% to 5% of the sample.

As regards this clone: Its recognized antigen is unknown. Base quality data are lacking; no much larger clone is found one base away.

The research as a whole found: Clinical and demographic metadata were provided uncurated, with the amount varying by source and participant.

Participants in the prospective study were aged about 18 to 95 years, lived in about two dozen United States geographic areas, and enrolled through a virtual design. To assign participants to cohorts, the prospective study relied on clinical history that participants themselves reported in a screening survey and a study questionnaire. In the prospective study, mobile phlebotomists collected whole blood, serum and a nasopharyngeal or oropharyngeal swab from each participant. Prospective study participants could optionally give additional blood draws and questionnaires over an approximately 2-month period. Blood samples from the prospective study were shipped frozen or at room temperature prior to DNA extraction.

The material sequenced was PBMCs or T cells enriched from blood (not recorded which). The sequence derives from a man in his fifties in a cohort exposed to, infected with or recovered from COVID-19 (not recorded which). The sequence is built from TRBV6-4 and TRBJ2-3; TRBD2 is a possible D gene, resting on 5 matching bases. The nucleotide sequence is TGTGCCAGCAGTGACTCGACGGGAAACACAGATACGCAGTATTTT. Its amino acids are CASSDSTGNTDTQYF.